Detailed here is one T cell receptor (beta chain). In the source study's methods: Estimated nucleated cell counts came from reference gene primer amplification. The method was immunoSEQ multiplex PCR; TCRdb's version includes in-frame clones alone and lacks a portion of them. The DNA gave D and trimming, while V, J and clone size come from that table. The profile shows 200,000 to 250,000 clones, 70% to 90% of them singletons. Germline V CDR1 and CDR2: MNHEY, SVGAGI. The CDR3 has 15 residues. V lost 0 bases, J lost 6 bases, and 5 bases stayed unmatched. These data come from a study of blood T cell repertoires in COVID-19. Study at large: Sample material is recorded as cDNA or gDNA derived from T cells, B-cell-depleted T cells, or PBMCs.

The chain links TRBV6-5 to TRBJ1-2, with 9 positions matching TRBD1. The sequenced sample was peripheral blood. This TCR was sampled from a man younger than 40 with COVID-19, enrolled during active disease. The CDR3 region has the DNA TGTGCCAGCAGTTACTCGAACAGGGGGCCGGATGGCTACACCTTC. This gives the protein CASSYSNRGPDGYTF.